This TCR beta chain was sequenced during a study of control samples from healthy donors and cancer patients. Germline V gene sequence: CDR1 SGHAT, CDR2 FQNNGV. The trim removed 3 bases at V and 5 bases at J, leaving 6 bases unmatched. The CDR3 length is 16 residues. Profiling relied on immunoSEQ multiplex PCR, and the TCRdb table lists in-frame clones only, not all of them. The repertoire includes 100,000 to 150,000 clones, around 90% of them detected once, and around 2.5% sits in the top ten. The sequenced sample was blood. This sequence joins TRBV11-2 and TRBJ2-5; TRBD2 agrees at 13 bases. The sequence came from a man aged 18 to 29 in good health. In DNA, the CDR3 is TGTGCCAGCAGCTTGGGGACTAGCGGGGAAAGGGAGACCCAGTACTTC. Protein: CASSLGTSGERETQYF. Full variable domain (outside the CDR3, taken from reference TRBV11-2 and TRBJ2-5): EAGVAQSPRYKIIEKRQSVAFWCNPISGHATLYWYQQILGQGPKLLIQFQNNGVVDDSQLPKDRFSAERLKGVDSTLKIQPAKLEDSAVYLCASSLGTSGERETQYFGPGTRLLVL.